Below are 9 T cell receptor beta chains sequenced from a single sample in a study of cytomegalovirus exposure and HLA in healthy donors. 13 Jbeta primers and 60 Vbeta primers were used for the PCR. The repertoire was sequenced with immunoSEQ multiplex PCR; TCRdb's copy has only in-frame clones and lacks some. This table holds approximately 64,000 clones, roughly 73% found once. Input material: PBMCs. The receptors here all came from a male donor in good health and CMV-seropositive.

V usage is TRBV4-2 and J usage is TRBJ1-1; a weak D match, TRBD1 (6 bases). Germline V gene data show CDR1 as LGHNA and CDR2 as YNFKEQ. V was trimmed by 3 bases and J by 0 bases, leaving 14 bases between them. The CDR3 covers 16 residues. CDR3 DNA: TGTGCCAGCAGCCATGGGGGCAAATCAATGAACACTGAAGCTTTCTTT. Encoded protein: CASSHGGKSMNTEAFF.

V usage is TRBV19 and J usage is TRBJ1-6, with 9 bases aligning to TRBD1. Germline trimming cut 9 bases from V and 10 bases from J; bases unmatched to any gene: 4. In germline, CDR1 is LNHDA, CDR2 SQIVND (reference sequence). The CDR3 contains 12 residues. The CDR3 nucleotides are TGTGCCAGCAAACAGGGGGCCTCACCCCTCCACTTT. Protein product: CASKQGASPLHF.

The genes are TRBV4-2 and TRBJ1-2; D is uncertain. The V gene lost 8 bases and the J gene lost 5 bases, with 18 bases spanning the gap. Per the germline V gene, CDR1 is LGHNA and CDR2 is YNFKEQ. The CDR3 spans 14 residues. The CDR3 loop is CASHPGREPYGYTF. The DNA for the CDR3 is TGTGCCAGCCACCCCGGTCGGGAGCCATATGGCTACACCTTC.

The sample holds one count of this clone. V is TRBV30 and J is TRBJ1-1; D gene uncertain. The V and J ends lost 0 bases and 6 bases respectively, with 14 bases between them. Per germline, CDR1 GTSNPN and CDR2 SVGIG (reference sequence). CDR3 size: 14 residues. DNA for the CDR3: TGTGCCTGGAGTGTACTTGTGGTGAGCCCTGAAGCTTTCTTT. Amino acids: CAWSVLVVSPEAFF. Full variable domain (rest looked up from reference TRBV30 and TRBJ1-1): SQTIHQWPATLVQPVGSPLSLECTVEGTSNPNLYWYRQAAGRGLQLLFYSVGIGQISSEVPQNLSASRPQDRQFILSSKKLLLSDSGFYLCAWSVLVVSPEAFFGQGTRLTVV.

The chain is built from TRBV15 and TRBJ2-3; weak D call: TRBD2 (5 bases). This CDR3 comprises 14 residues. The germline gives CDR1 LNHNV, CDR2 YYDKDF (reference sequence). V was cut by 4 bases and J by 6 bases, with 14 bases left in between. CDR3 region: CATSTQYQRDTQYF. The DNA for the CDR3 is TGTGCCACCAGCACACAATATCAGCGGGATACGCAGTATTTT.

This clone was detected only a few times. The genes are TRBV14 and TRBJ2-5; 7 bases are shared with TRBD1. Germline V gives CDR1 SGHDN, CDR2 FVKESK. CDR3 size: 13 residues. V gave up 4 bases and J gave up 2 bases; unmatched junction bases: 1. CDR3 coding DNA: TGTGCCAGCAGCCCGGGACAGCAAGAGACCCAGTACTTC. Translating it yields CASSPGQQETQYF.

The chain is built from TRBV4-3 and TRBJ2-1; weak D call: TRBD2 (5 bases). Germline V gene sequence: CDR1 LGHNA, CDR2 YSLEER. There are 14 residues in the CDR3. Between the trimmed V and J ends, which lost 1 base and 7 bases, there was a span of 11 bases. CDR3 coding DNA: TGCGCCAGCAGCCAAGGGGTACGGGGTAATGAGCAGTTCTTC. Residues: CASSQGVRGNEQFF.

This chain links TRBV19 with TRBJ1-5; the match to TRBD1 covers 7 bases. Germline values: CDR1 LNHDA, CDR2 SQIVND (reference sequence). The CDR3 is 15 amino acids. V lost 3 bases to trimming and J lost 6 bases; unmatched junction nucleotides: 8. The CDR3 protein is CASSMGVGGLQPQHF. The CDR3 coding sequence is TGTGCCAGTAGTATGGGGGTAGGGGGCCTTCAGCCCCAGCATTTT. The variable domain in full, completed from reference TRBV19 and TRBJ1-5, reads DGGITQSPKYLFRKEGQNVTLSCEQNLNHDAMYWYRQDPGQGLRLIYYSQIVNDFQKGDIAEGYSVSREKKESFPLTVTSAQKNPTAFYLCASSMGVGGLQPQHFGDGTRLSIL.

The chain has TRBV15 and TRBJ1-6; TRBD1 matches at 7 bases. The CDR3 covers 16 residues. V trimming: 5 bases; J trimming: 9 bases; junction bases outside the gene matches: 13. CDR1 and CDR2 (germline): LNHNV, YYDKDF (reference sequence). The CDR3 DNA reads TGTGCCACCAGCCCCCGGTGGGGACAGCACCTTTCACCCCTCCACTTT. Translating it yields CATSPRWGQHLSPLHF.